Listed below are T cell receptor beta chains from one sample, sequenced in a study of T cell responses to AZD1222 COVID-19 vaccine. The protocol was immunoSEQ multiplex PCR, while the TCRdb copy is restricted to in-frame clones and leaves out a portion. Among 95,000 to 150,000 clones, over 75% were seen once, and the ten largest hold about 3%. The sample in question was peripheral blood, obtained on day 0 of AZD1222 vaccination. These receptors originate from an adult in good health. CDR3s leave out the opening cysteine and the closing phenylalanine or tryptophan. D genes are given only for firm matches.

V	J	D	CDR3
TRBV11-2	TRBJ2-5	NA	ASSLERGRGATQY
TRBV6-5	TRBJ1-2	NA	ASTNPGGASGYT
TRBV19	TRBJ2-7	NA	ASTAGRDEQY
TRBV6-4	TRBJ1-6	NA	ASRPSEGYSPLH
TRBV7-8	TRBJ1-5	NA	ASSSPGRKGGPQH
TRBV11-1	TRBJ2-2	TRBD2	ASSLLAGNTGELF
TRBV6-6	TRBJ1-4	TRBD1	ASSLGQGIGGSDEKLF
TRBV7-2	TRBJ2-1	TRBD1	ASSLVSTGNEQF
TRBV28	TRBJ2-3	NA	ASSLSMDTQY
TRBV11-2	TRBJ2-2	NA	ASSLDRYKGQGYTGELF
TRBV28	TRBJ1-1	NA	ASSFMGASTEAF
TRBV28	TRBJ2-2	NA	ASSLAGELF
TRBV2	TRBJ1-6	NA	ASSEALRSSPLH
TRBV19	TRBJ2-1	TRBD1	ASSSTRQGSLDGEQF
TRBV4-3	TRBJ1-1	NA	ASSHQGTDTEAF
TRBV29-1	TRBJ2-1	TRBD2	SVHRASGSYNEQF
TRBV6-5	TRBJ1-4	NA	ASSSLPSRAGLF
TRBV28	TRBJ2-7	TRBD2	ASSLWSSGGANYEQY
TRBV3-1/TRBV3-2	TRBJ2-7	NA	ASSQISHPREQY
TRBV6-5	TRBJ1-5	NA	ASNRGNQPQH
TRBV7-9	TRBJ1-2	TRBD1	ASSPEGWDRGLRGYT
TRBV10-3	TRBJ1-3	TRBD1	AISGGQSSGNTIY
TRBV5-1	TRBJ2-1	TRBD1	ASSQGTADSYNEQF
TRBV7-2	TRBJ1-2	TRBD1	ASTIDRGGGYT
TRBV7-9	TRBJ1-1	NA	ASSFSRDGVEAF
TRBV7-2	TRBJ1-4	NA	ASSLVGGPLSTNEKLF
TRBV12-3/TRBV12-4	TRBJ2-2	NA	ASSLKGAGELF
TRBV18	TRBJ2-7	TRBD2	ASSPEAGGSYEQY
TRBV10-2	TRBJ1-6	NA	ASSATQGPSSYNSPLH
TRBV28	TRBJ2-3	NA	ASSPNGVWDTQY
TRBV12-5	TRBJ2-2	TRBD2	ASALGGANTGELF
TRBV27	TRBJ2-1	NA	ASSLRDSMYNEQF
TRBV2	TRBJ2-7	NA	ASSEPAFYEQY
TRBV28	TRBJ2-5	NA	ASSLRGRGTQY
TRBV12-5	TRBJ2-1	NA	ASSSGDERF
TRBV21-1	TRBJ2-5	NA	ASSLRDNQETQY
TRBV20-1	TRBJ2-3	TRBD2	SASAASGRTDTQY
TRBV27	TRBJ1-1	TRBD1	ASSRAGTGTEAF
TRBV28	TRBJ1-1	TRBD1	ASSPASLRTGPIEGTEAF
TRBV27	TRBJ2-5	NA	ASSLSSRGTQY
TRBV5-1	TRBJ2-7	NA	ASSFQTQNEQY
TRBV29-1	TRBJ2-1	NA	SGRSSYNEQF
TRBV28	TRBJ2-5	TRBD1	ASRTGGWETQY